This is a list of T cell receptor beta chains from one sample in a study of PD-1 blockade in mismatch repair-deficient tumors. Libraries were prepared by immunoSEQ multiplex PCR; TCRdb keeps only in-frame clonotypes and omits some of them. Here the sample spans over 100,000 clones, approximately 80% being singletons. The sample here was peripheral blood, taken 60 weeks after starting pembrolizumab. Every receptor here comes from an adult with mismatch repair-deficient cancer. CDR3s leave out the opening cysteine and the closing phenylalanine or tryptophan. The size entry is marked missing in some rows and otherwise reads once, few, many or a size class.

cdr3_aa | v_call | clone_size | j_call
ASAMNPGTSKDTQY | TRBV9 | NA | TRBJ2-3
ASTYTDTQY | TRBV19 | NA | TRBJ2-3
ASSSQDRGEYEQY | TRBV7-2 | NA | TRBJ2-7
ASSDPGLEETQY | TRBV9 | NA | TRBJ2-5
ASSLDPQDNYEQY | TRBV11-2 | NA | TRBJ2-7
ASSGGPYGYT | TRBV9 | NA | TRBJ1-2
ASSAGGSGGYT | TRBV10-1 | NA | TRBJ1-2
ASNLQGAVQPQH | TRBV28 | NA | TRBJ1-5
ASSIGLGQSLGNQPQH | TRBV19 | once | TRBJ1-5
ASSPKGLAVYNEQF | TRBV5-4 | NA | TRBJ2-1
ASTETGFREKLF | TRBV2 | NA | TRBJ1-4
ASSLGASNQPQH | TRBV5-1 | NA | TRBJ1-5
ASSLRADEQF | TRBV5-4 | NA | TRBJ2-1
ASSLDQGSGGEQF | TRBV5-1 | NA | TRBJ2-1
ASSLRGQFAEQY | TRBV7-9 | few | TRBJ2-7
SVEDSHWGAGYIQY | TRBV29-1 | NA | TRBJ2-4
ASSPVSQATDTQY | TRBV5-1 | NA | TRBJ2-3
ASSKGGQSYEQY | TRBV5-4 | NA | TRBJ2-7
ASSFEQGIGYT | TRBV5-4 | few | TRBJ1-2
ASSLVSNEKLF | TRBV7-9 | NA | TRBJ1-4
ASSLTSGQNNEQF | TRBV7-3 | NA | TRBJ2-1
ASSFSPTGEGTDTQY | TRBV7-6 | NA | TRBJ2-3
ASSLVGATETQY | TRBV7-9 | NA | TRBJ2-5
AISDREGLSYNEQF | TRBV10-3 | NA | TRBJ2-1
ASSLGGQGSSGNTIY | TRBV7-2 | NA | TRBJ1-3
AVQPGLAGEQY | TRBV10-3 | many | TRBJ2-7
ASSSLYAGSYNEQF | TRBV7-2 | few | TRBJ2-1
ASSQTSLRETQY | TRBV9 | NA | TRBJ2-5
ASSLTGREQY | TRBV5-4 | NA | TRBJ2-7
ASSPHGGGRAYEQY | TRBV14 | NA | TRBJ2-7
ASRSDRPLYNEQF | TRBV6-5 | NA | TRBJ2-1
ASSLGLGSYNEQF | TRBV11-3 | few | TRBJ2-1
ASSLAGGYNEQF | TRBV18 | NA | TRBJ2-1
ASSWTGGSYEQY | TRBV4-1 | NA | TRBJ2-7
AWRTSYEQY | TRBV30 | few | TRBJ2-7
ASSFSSKETQY | TRBV6-5 | NA | TRBJ2-5
ASTQTGQGVSTYEQY | TRBV27 | NA | TRBJ2-7
ASSLFGLHNEQF | TRBV5-4 | NA | TRBJ2-1
ASRGYNEQF | TRBV7-9 | NA | TRBJ2-1
ASSPKGGEEKLF | TRBV11-2 | few | TRBJ1-4
ASSGPYNEQF | TRBV6-5 | NA | TRBJ2-1
ASSQARLAGETDTQY | TRBV4-2 | once | TRBJ2-3
ASSPDEVLTGLNTEAF | TRBV4-1 | NA | TRBJ1-1
AWKGTPSGGYT | TRBV30 | few | TRBJ1-2
ASSSRNTQY | TRBV5-8 | few | TRBJ2-3
ASSLWDRTYEQY | TRBV28 | few | TRBJ2-7
ASRTGNYNEQF | TRBV19 | NA | TRBJ2-1
ASSLSSGANVLT | TRBV7-3 | NA | TRBJ2-6
ASSLSGGLTDTQY | TRBV7-2 | NA | TRBJ2-3
ASRPGTGLPYEQY | TRBV6-1 | NA | TRBJ2-7
AWTRGNRGLTEAF | TRBV30 | NA | TRBJ1-1
ASSHPLSGVTYEQY | TRBV5-1 | NA | TRBJ2-7